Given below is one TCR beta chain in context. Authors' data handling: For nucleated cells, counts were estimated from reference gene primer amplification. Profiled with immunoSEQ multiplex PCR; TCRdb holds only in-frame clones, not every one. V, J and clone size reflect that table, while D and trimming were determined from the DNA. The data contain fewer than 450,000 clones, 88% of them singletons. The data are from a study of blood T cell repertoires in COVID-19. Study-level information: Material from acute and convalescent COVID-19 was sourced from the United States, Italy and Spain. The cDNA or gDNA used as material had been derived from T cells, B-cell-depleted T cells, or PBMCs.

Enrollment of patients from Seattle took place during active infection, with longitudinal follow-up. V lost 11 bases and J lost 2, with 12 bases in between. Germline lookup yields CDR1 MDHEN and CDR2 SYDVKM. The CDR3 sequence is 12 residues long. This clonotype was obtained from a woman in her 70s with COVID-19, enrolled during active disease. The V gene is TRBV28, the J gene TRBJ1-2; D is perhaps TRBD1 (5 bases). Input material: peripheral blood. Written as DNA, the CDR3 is TGTGCCGGTGGGCAGGGCAACTATGGCTACACCTTC. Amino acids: CAGGQGNYGYTF.